Detailed here is one T cell receptor (beta chain). There are 16 residues in the CDR3. The ends lost 4 bases at V and 3 bases at J; junction bases unmatched: 8. CDR1 is SGHKS, CDR2 YYEKEE, per germline (reference sequence). The source of the sample is a study of cytomegalovirus exposure and HLA in healthy donors. PCR primers comprised 60 Vbeta and 13 Jbeta primers. Some clones are missing from TCRdb's copy, which holds only in-frame ones; the method was immunoSEQ multiplex PCR. The table records about 200,000 clones, about 70% of them present only once. The receptor was derived from a woman aged 25 to 39 in good health and CMV-seronegative. The chain has TRBV5-5 and TRBJ2-2; 8 bases fit TRBD2. Sequences were obtained from PBMCs. CDR3 protein: CASSTTGGMDTGELFF. The CDR3 coding sequence is TGTGCCAGCAGCACAACGGGGGGGATGGACACCGGGGAGCTGTTTTTT. The entire variable domain, with the rest obtained from reference TRBV5-5 and TRBJ2-2, is as follows: DAGVTQSPTHLIKTRGQQVTLRCSPISGHKSVSWYQQVLGQGPQFIFQYYEKEERGRGNFPDRFSARQFPNYSSELNVNALLLGDSALYLCASSTTGGMDTGELFFGEGSRLTVL.